The 21 T cell receptor beta chains below all came from one sample that was sequenced in a study of shared clonotypes between healthy human individuals. The data were produced by immunoSEQ multiplex PCR, yet TCRdb's version contains in-frame clones alone and is incomplete. The table has 110,000 or so clones, more than 65% seen once; the top ten hold approximately 25%. Specimen: memory CD8+ T cells sorted from blood. Subset meaning: CD45RO+ cells pooled with CCR7-negative TemRA cells. Source of these receptors: a woman younger than 45 in good health.

The genes are TRBV6-1 and TRBJ2-3; D gene uncertain. Germline V gene data show CDR1 as MNHNS and CDR2 as SASEGT. The CDR3 is 12 residues long. Trimming stripped 7 bases from V and 2 bases from J, with 7 bases between. CDR3 protein: CASTAFTDTQYF. The CDR3 region has the DNA TGTGCCAGCACGGCCTTCACAGATACGCAGTATTTT.

CDR3 sequence (DNA): TGTGCCAGCAGTACCGACGACACCCACTATGGCTACACCTTC. This gives the protein CASSTDDTHYGYTF. The J gene is TRBJ1-2, the V gene TRBV6-5; D is ambiguous. V gave up 5 bases and J gave up 3 bases, with 13 bases separating them. Germline CDR1 and CDR2: MNHEY and SVGAGI. CDR3 length: 14 residues.

V usage is TRBV6-5 and J usage is TRBJ2-7; TRBD2 aligns across 8 bases. After removal of 6 bases from V and 7 bases from J, the junction contained 8 bases not matched to a gene. Germline assignment: CDR1 MNHEY and CDR2 SVGAGI. This CDR3 is 13 amino acids long. Here the CDR3 reads CASSFGLAGEQYF. For the CDR3, the DNA is TGTGCCAGCAGCTTCGGACTAGCAGGGGAGCAGTACTTC.

This clone is a singleton in its sample. The chain combines TRBV19 with TRBJ2-1; D uncertain. Between the trimmed V and J ends, which lost 1 base and 9 bases, there was a span of 7 bases. Per the germline V gene, CDR1 is LNHDA and CDR2 is SQIVND (reference sequence). The CDR3 spans 12 residues. CDR3 sequence reads: CASSIGWGEQFF. In DNA form, the CDR3 reads TGTGCCAGTAGTATAGGGTGGGGTGAGCAGTTCTTC.

The chain uses TRBV7-8 and TRBJ2-7; D ambiguous. Trimming took off 1 base at V and 3 bases at J, with 10 bases between the two ends. The CDR3 has 14 residues. Germline assignment: CDR1 SGHVS and CDR2 FQNEAQ. The CDR3: CASSLGGINYEQYF. DNA of the CDR3: TGTGCCAGCAGCTTAGGTGGGATCAACTACGAGCAGTACTTC.

The chain recombines TRBV28 with TRBJ1-4; D is possibly TRBD1 (5 bases). This CDR3 region has 15 residues. The germline gives CDR1 MDHEN, CDR2 SYDVKM. The V end lost 2 bases, the J end lost 0 bases, and 7 bases lay between the germline ends. The CDR3 DNA is TGTGCCAGCAGTTTAGTACAGGCAACTAATGAAAAACTGTTTTTT. Amino acids: CASSLVQATNEKLFF.

At least ten counts were recorded for this clone. V usage is TRBV27 and J usage is TRBJ2-7; 11 bases line up with TRBD2. Trimming took 7 bases from V and 0 from J; bases not matched to a gene: 5. Germline-derived CDR1 and CDR2 are MNHEY and SMNVEV (reference sequence). This CDR3 has 15 residues. CDR3 sequence: CASKTSGIPSYEQYF. The CDR3 DNA reads TGTGCCAGCAAGACTAGCGGGATACCCTCCTACGAGCAGTACTTC.

This clone was seen a few times. This sequence joins TRBV25-1 and TRBJ2-3; the D gene could be TRBD1 or TRBD2 (5 bases each). V was pared by 3 bases and J by 2 bases, with 15 bases between. The germline V gene has CDR1 MGHDK and CDR2 SYGVNS. This CDR3 comprises 16 residues. CDR3 DNA sequence: TGTGCCAGCAGTGATGGGACCCGAACATCCACAGATACGCAGTATTTT. Translation gives CASSDGTRTSTDTQYF.

This clone was seen only once. The rearrangement joins TRBV7-3 to TRBJ2-1; D may be TRBD1 (5 bases). Germline-derived CDR1 and CDR2 are SGHTA and FQGTGA. This CDR3 contains 13 residues. The germline V and J ends were trimmed by 2 bases and 3 bases, with 5 bases remaining between them. CDR3 DNA sequence: TGTGCCAGCAGCTTAGACAGCTACAATGAGCAGTTCTTC. Its protein is CASSLDSYNEQFF.

This rearrangement joins TRBV13 to TRBJ2-5; D unresolved. Trimming pared 4 bases from V and 0 bases from J, leaving 3 bases between. CDR3 length: 12 residues. Germline V lookup: CDR1 PRHDT, CDR2 FYEKMQ (reference sequence). The CDR3 DNA is TGTGCCAGCAGCTCATACCAAGAGACCCAGTACTTC. Its protein is CASSSYQETQYF.

To note about this clone: The same CDR3 can be traced to other DNA sequences in this sample. This chain uses TRBV9 with TRBJ2-7, with a tentative D call TRBD2 (5 bases). The germline gives CDR1 SGDLS, CDR2 YYNGEE. This CDR3 is 14 amino acids long. Trimming took off 0 bases at V and 5 bases at J, with 12 bases between the two ends. The CDR3 here is CASSVGGGSDEQYF. As DNA, the CDR3 is TGTGCCAGCAGCGTAGGTGGAGGTTCCGACGAGCAGTACTTC. The full variable domain, with the rest looked up from reference TRBV9 and TRBJ2-7, is DSGVTQTPKHLITATGQRVTLRCSPRSGDLSVYWYQQSLDQGLQFLIQYYNGEERAKGNILERFSAQQFPDLHSELNLSSLELGDSALYFCASSVGGGSDEQYFGPGTRLTVT.

This rearrangement joins TRBV5-4 to TRBJ2-1; D gene unclear. Germline CDR1 SGHNT, CDR2 YYREEE (reference sequence). This CDR3 is built from 15 residues. Trimming left V 2 bases short and J 6 bases short, with 15 bases between. The chain's CDR3 is CASSFFSRKGNEQFF. The CDR3 DNA reads TGTGCCAGCAGCTTTTTTTCGCGGAAGGGCAATGAGCAGTTCTTC.

This clone has a single count. V usage is TRBV4-1 and J usage is TRBJ1-1; TRBD1 is a possible D gene (5 bases). This CDR3 comprises 14 residues. The V end was cut by 0 bases, the J end by 9 bases, with 14 bases between. From germline, CDR1 is MGHRA and CDR2 YSYEKL. The CDR3 here is CASSQEGKRQKAFF. CDR3 in DNA: TGCGCCAGCAGCCAAGAAGGCAAGCGACAGAAAGCTTTCTTT.

The chain combines TRBV7-6 with TRBJ2-2; TRBD2 is a possible D gene (6 bases). Trimming took off 2 bases at V and 2 bases at J, with 27 bases between the two ends. Germline assignment: CDR1 SGHVS and CDR2 FNYEAQ. The CDR3 is made up of 21 amino acids. CDR3 sequence reads: CASSLSGMFGRRDGNTGELFF. The CDR3 DNA is TGTGCCAGCAGCTTATCGGGGATGTTTGGTAGGCGGGACGGAAACACCGGGGAGCTGTTTTTT. Drawing the rest from reference TRBV7-6 and TRBJ2-2, the complete variable domain is GAGVSQSPRYKVTKRGQDVALRCDPISGHVSLYWYRQALGQGPEFLTYFNYEAQQDKSGLPNDRFSAERPEGSISTLTIQRTEQRDSAMYRCASSLSGMFGRRDGNTGELFFGEGSRLTVL.

The genes are TRBV2 and TRBJ2-7; TRBD1 is a possible D gene (5 bases). V shed 4 bases and J shed 2 bases, with 12 bases lying between them. CDR1 is SNHLY, CDR2 FYNNEI, per germline. The length of the CDR3 is 14 residues. This chain's CDR3 is CASSVTAIPYEQYF. Written as DNA, the CDR3 is TGTGCCAGCAGTGTGACAGCGATCCCCTACGAGCAGTACTTC.

The chain employs TRBV5-1 and TRBJ2-1; 9 bases are shared with TRBD1. The CDR3 length is 15 residues. V lost 0 bases to trimming and J lost 9 bases; unmatched junction nucleotides: 7. CDR1 and CDR2 (germline): SGHRS, YFSETQ. DNA for the CDR3: TGCGCCAGCAGCTTGGGGGACAGGGATGCTGGTGAGCAGTTCTTC. It is translated as CASSLGDRDAGEQFF.

This chain joins TRBV5-6 and TRBJ2-3; 7 nucleotides match TRBD1. The CDR3 consists of 15 residues. Germline V gives CDR1 SGHDT, CDR2 YYEEEE. The junction had 7 bases not matched to a gene; V was cut back by 4 bases and J by 2 bases. The CDR3 DNA follows: TGTGCCAGCAGCCACGGACAGGCTAACACAGATACGCAGTATTTT. This codes for CASSHGQANTDTQYF.

CDR3 sequence (DNA): TGTGCCAGCAGCTTGGTACTAGCGGGAGACAATGAGCAGTTCTTC. Residues: CASSLVLAGDNEQFF. The chain uses TRBV5-6 and TRBJ2-1, with 11 bases fitting TRBD2. Looked up from germline, CDR1 is SGHDT and CDR2 is YYEEEE. J gave up 5 bases and V 0 bases, and 1 base lay outside the gene matches. This CDR3 has 15 residues.

This clone was counted a few times. This chain uses TRBV4-1 with TRBJ2-7; D unclear. The length of the CDR3 is 15 residues. Per the germline V gene, CDR1 is MGHRA and CDR2 is YSYEKL. Trimming took 0 bases from V and 3 from J, leaving 12 bases between them. For the CDR3, the DNA is TGCGCCAGCAGCCAAGATCAACGCATAAGCTACGAGCAGTACTTC. It is translated as CASSQDQRISYEQYF.

The chain employs TRBV2 and TRBJ1-2, with D uncertain. V lost 2 bases and J lost 2, with 6 bases in between. Per the germline V gene, CDR1 is SNHLY and CDR2 is FYNNEI. CDR3 length equals 13 residues. The CDR3 reads CASSERSNYGYTF. DNA of the CDR3: TGTGCCAGCAGTGAAAGGAGCAACTATGGCTACACCTTC.

The V gene is TRBV21-1, the J gene TRBJ1-2; the D call of TRBD1 is as the table states it, not checked on the DNA. TRBV21-1 is a pseudogene segment. This CDR3 contains 16 residues. For the CDR3, the DNA is TGTGCCAGCAGCAAAGAGTCCCGACAGAAAGCCTATGGCTACACCTTC. This gives the protein CASSKESRQKAYGYTF.